This T cell receptor beta chain emerged from a study of cytomegalovirus exposure and HLA in healthy donors. For the study at large: HLA-typed donors were the source of around 80 million unique TCRs, which an early data release held.

Primers included in the PCR were 60 Vbeta and 13 Jbeta primers. Libraries were prepared by immunoSEQ multiplex PCR; TCRdb keeps only in-frame clonotypes and omits some of them. The specimen's table records 50,000 or so clones. This sequence was found in a young woman in good health and CMV-seronegative. Sequencing was carried out using PBMCs.

The CDR3 DNA reads as TGTGCCAGTAGTATAGAGTCACATAACGAGCAGTACTTC. Protein sequence: CASSIESHNEQYF. This chain connects TRBV19 to TRBJ2-7, with D hard to call. The CDR3 extends over 13 amino acids. CDR1 LNHDA and CDR2 SQIVND come from the germline V gene (reference sequence). Trimming cost V 0 bases and J 5 bases, with 8 bases left between them.